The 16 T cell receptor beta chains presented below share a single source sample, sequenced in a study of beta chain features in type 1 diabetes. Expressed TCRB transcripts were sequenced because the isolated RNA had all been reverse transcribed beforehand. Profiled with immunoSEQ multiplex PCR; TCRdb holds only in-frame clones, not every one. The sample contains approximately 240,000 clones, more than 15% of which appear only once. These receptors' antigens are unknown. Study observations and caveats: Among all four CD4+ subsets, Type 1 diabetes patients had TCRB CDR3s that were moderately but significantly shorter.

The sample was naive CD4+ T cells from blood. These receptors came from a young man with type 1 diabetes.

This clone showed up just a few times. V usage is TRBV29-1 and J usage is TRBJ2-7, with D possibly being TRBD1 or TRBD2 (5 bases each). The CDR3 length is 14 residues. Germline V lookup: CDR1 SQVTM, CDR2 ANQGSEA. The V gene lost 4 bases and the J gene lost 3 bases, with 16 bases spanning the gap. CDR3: CSVGGAYAVYEQYF. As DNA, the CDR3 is TGCAGCGTTGGAGGGGCCTACGCAGTCTACGAGCAGTACTTC.

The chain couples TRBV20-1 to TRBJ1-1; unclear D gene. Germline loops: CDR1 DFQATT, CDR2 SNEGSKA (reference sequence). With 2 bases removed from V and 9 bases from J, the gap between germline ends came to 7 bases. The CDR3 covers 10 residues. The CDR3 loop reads CSARQFQAFF. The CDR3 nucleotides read TGCAGTGCTAGACAATTTCAAGCTTTCTTT.

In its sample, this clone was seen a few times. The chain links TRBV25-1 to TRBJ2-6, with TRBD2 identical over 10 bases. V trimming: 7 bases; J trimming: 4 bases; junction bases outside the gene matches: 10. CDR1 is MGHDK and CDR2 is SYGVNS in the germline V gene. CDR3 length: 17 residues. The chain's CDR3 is CASMEREGPGGANVLTF. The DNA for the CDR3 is TGTGCCAGCATGGAGCGGGAGGGCCCGGGAGGGGCCAACGTCCTGACTTTC.

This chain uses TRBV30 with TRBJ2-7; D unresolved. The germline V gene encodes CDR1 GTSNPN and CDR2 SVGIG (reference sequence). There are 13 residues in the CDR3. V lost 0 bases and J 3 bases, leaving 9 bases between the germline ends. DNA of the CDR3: TGTGCCTGGAGTGTAGGCCACCACTACGAGCAGTACTTC. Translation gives CAWSVGHHYEQYF.

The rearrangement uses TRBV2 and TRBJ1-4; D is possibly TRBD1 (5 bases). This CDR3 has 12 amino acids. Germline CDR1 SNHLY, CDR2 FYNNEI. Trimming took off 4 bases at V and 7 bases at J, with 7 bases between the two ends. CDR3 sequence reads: CASSGQLEKLFF. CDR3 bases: TGTGCCAGCAGTGGACAGCTTGAAAAACTGTTTTTT.

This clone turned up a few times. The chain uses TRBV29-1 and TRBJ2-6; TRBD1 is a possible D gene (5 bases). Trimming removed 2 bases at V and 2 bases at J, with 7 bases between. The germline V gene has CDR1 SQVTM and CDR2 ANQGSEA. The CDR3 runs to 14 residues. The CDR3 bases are TGCAGCGTTGAAATAGGGGCTGGGGCCAACGTCCTGACTTTC. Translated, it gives CSVEIGAGANVLTF.

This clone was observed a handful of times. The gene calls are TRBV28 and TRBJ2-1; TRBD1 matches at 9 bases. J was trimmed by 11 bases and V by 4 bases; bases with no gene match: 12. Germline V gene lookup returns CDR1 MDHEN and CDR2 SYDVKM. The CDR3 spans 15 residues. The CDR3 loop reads CASSSDTTQGAKQFF. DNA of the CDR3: TGTGCCAGCAGTTCCGATACAACACAGGGGGCAAAGCAGTTCTTC.

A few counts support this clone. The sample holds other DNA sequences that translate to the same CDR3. The CDR3 nucleotides read TGTGCCAGCAGCTCTTTCTACGAGCAGTACTTC. It codes for CASSSFYEQYF. The chain is built from TRBV7-9 and TRBJ2-7, with D unresolved. This CDR3 is built from 11 residues. Germline CDR1 is SEHNR and CDR2 is FQNEAQ (reference sequence). The ends were cut back, 4 bases at V and 3 bases at J, with 4 bases in the middle.

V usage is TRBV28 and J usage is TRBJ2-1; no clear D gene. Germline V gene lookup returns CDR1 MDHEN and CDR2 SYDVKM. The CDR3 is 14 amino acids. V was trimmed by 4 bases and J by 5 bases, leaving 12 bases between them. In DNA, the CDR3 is TGTGCCAGCAGTTCCCGACCACGCAACAATGAGCAGTTCTTC. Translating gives CASSSRPRNNEQFF. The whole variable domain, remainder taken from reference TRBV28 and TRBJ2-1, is DVKVTQSSRYLVKRTGEKVFLECVQDMDHENMFWYRQDPGLGLRLIYFSYDVKMKEKGDIPEGYSVSREKKERFSLILESASTNQTSMYLCASSSRPRNNEQFFGPGTRLTVL.

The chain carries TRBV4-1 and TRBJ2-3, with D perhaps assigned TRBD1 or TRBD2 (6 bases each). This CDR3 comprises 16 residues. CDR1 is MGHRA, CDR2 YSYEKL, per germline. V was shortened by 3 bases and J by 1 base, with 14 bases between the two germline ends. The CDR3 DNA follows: TGCGCCAGCAGCCAGCAGGAGGGGGTTGGCACAGATACGCAGTATTTT. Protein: CASSQQEGVGTDTQYF.

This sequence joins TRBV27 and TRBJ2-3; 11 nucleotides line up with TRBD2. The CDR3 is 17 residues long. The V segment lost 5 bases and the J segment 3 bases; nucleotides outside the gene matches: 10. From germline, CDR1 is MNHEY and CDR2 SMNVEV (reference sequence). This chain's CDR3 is CASSAGPGLADTDTQYF. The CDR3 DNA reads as TGTGCCAGCAGTGCCGGGCCGGGACTAGCGGATACAGATACGCAGTATTTT.

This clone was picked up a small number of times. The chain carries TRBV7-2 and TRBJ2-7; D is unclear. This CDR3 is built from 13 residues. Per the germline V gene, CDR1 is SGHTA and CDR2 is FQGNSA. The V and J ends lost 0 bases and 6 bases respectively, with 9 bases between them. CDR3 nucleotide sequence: TGTGCCAGCAGCTTAGCGCAAAGGAGCGAGCAGTACTTC. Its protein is CASSLAQRSEQYF.

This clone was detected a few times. The CDR3 DNA reads as TGTGCCAGCAGCTTGCCGTCCGGGACAGATACGCAGTATTTT. It is translated as CASSLPSGTDTQYF. The chain carries TRBV5-4 and TRBJ2-3, with unresolved D. CDR3 length equals 14 residues. Germline lookup yields CDR1 SGHNT and CDR2 YYREEE (reference sequence). V lost 1 base and J lost 3, with 9 bases in between.

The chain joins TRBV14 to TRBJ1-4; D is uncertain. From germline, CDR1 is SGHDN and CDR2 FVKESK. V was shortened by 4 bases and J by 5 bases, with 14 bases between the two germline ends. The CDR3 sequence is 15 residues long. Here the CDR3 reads CASSPIADLNEKLFF. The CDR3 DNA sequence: TGTGCCAGCAGCCCAATTGCAGACCTGAATGAAAAACTGTTTTTT. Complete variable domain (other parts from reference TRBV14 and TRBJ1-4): EAGVTQFPSHSVIEKGQTVTLRCDPISGHDNLYWYRRVMGKEIKFLLHFVKESKQDESGMPNNRFLAERTGGTYSTLKVQPAELEDSGVYFCASSPIADLNEKLFFGSGTQLSVL.

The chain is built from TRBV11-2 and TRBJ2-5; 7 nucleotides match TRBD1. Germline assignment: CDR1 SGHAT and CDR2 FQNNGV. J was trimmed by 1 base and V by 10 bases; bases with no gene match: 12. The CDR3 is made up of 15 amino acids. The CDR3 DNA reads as TGTGCCAAGAGCGACCTTAGGACAGGCCAAGAGACCCAGTACTTC. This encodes CAKSDLRTGQETQYF.

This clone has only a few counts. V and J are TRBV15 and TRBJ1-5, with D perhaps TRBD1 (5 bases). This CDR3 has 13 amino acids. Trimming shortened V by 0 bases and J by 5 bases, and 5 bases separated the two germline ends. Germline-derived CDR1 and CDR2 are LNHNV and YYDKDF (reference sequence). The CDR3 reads CATSREGDQPQHF. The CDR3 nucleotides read TGTGCCACCAGCAGAGAAGGGGATCAGCCCCAGCATTTT.